Presented here are 14 T cell receptor beta chains from one specimen sequenced in a study of T-cell reconstitution after alpha-beta-depleted transplantation in children. The TCRbeta library incorporated unique molecular identifiers. A single record per CDR3 protein comes from TCRdb applying MiXCR to the PCR reads. The sample comprises 550,000 to 600,000 distinct CDR3 sequences, more than 20% of which are singletons, and roughly 14% rests with the top ten. The sample consisted of PBMCs, mostly from graft donor cells, taken 360 days after TCRalphabeta/CD19-depleted stem cell transplant. These receptors were obtained from a boy under three years old who had a stem cell transplant for acute myeloid leukemia, so the T cells may come from the graft donor.

This chain connects TRBV4-3 to TRBJ1-2, with 9 nucleotides matching TRBD1. The CDR3 spans 15 residues. Looked up from germline, CDR1 is LGHNA and CDR2 is YSLEER. The V segment lost 1 base and the J segment 10 bases; nucleotides outside the gene matches: 10. CDR3 bases: TGCGCCAGCAGCCAAGTGGGGGGGACAGGGAGCGACTACACCTTC. This codes for CASSQVGGTGSDYTF.

This clonotype was seen once. The chain combines TRBV2 with TRBJ1-2; D is undetermined. The CDR3 extends over 11 amino acids. Trimming took 5 bases from V and 4 from J, leaving 5 bases between them. Germline-derived CDR1 and CDR2 are SNHLY and FYNNEI. This CDR3 is CASSQSYGYTF. CDR3 nucleotides: TGTGCCAGCAGTCAGAGCTATGGCTACACCTTC.

Many counts were recorded for this clonotype. This rearrangement joins TRBV7-9 to TRBJ1-6; D remains unclear. Germline V CDR1 and CDR2: SEHNR, FQNEAQ (reference sequence). The CDR3 runs 13 residues. Trimming cost V 1 base and J 7 bases, with 5 bases left between them. DNA for the CDR3: TGTGCCAGCAGCTTAGGAGGGAATTCACCCCTCCACTTT. Translating it yields CASSLGGNSPLHF.

CDR3 in amino acids: CASSLNGGIRRYNEQFF. DNA of the CDR3: TGTGCCAGCAGCTTAAACGGCGGGATTAGGAGGTACAATGAGCAGTTCTTC. The V call is TRBV7-3, the J call TRBJ2-1; D possibly corresponds to TRBD2 (6 bases). From germline, CDR1 is SGHTA and CDR2 FQGTGA. The V end was cut by 1 base, the J end by 4 bases, with 17 bases between. CDR3 length equals 17 residues.

This clonotype occurred a few times. The chain joins TRBV10-3 to TRBJ1-4; no reliable D call. The V end lost 11 bases, the J end lost 5 bases, and 12 bases lay between the germline ends. The CDR3 extends over 12 amino acids. Germline V gene sequence: CDR1 ENHRY, CDR2 SYGVKD. In nucleotides, the CDR3 is TGTGCCGCCAATGACGGGAATGAAAAACTGTTTTTT. It is translated as CAANDGNEKLFF.

This clonotype was picked up many times. The CDR3 spells CASTTDFQETQYF. CDR3 in DNA: TGTGCCAGCACGACGGACTTTCAAGAGACCCAGTACTTC. V is TRBV3-1 and J is TRBJ2-5; perhaps TRBD2 as D (5 bases). V shed 7 bases and J shed 2 bases, with 11 bases lying between them. CDR1 is LGHDT and CDR2 is YNNKEL in the germline V gene (reference sequence). The CDR3 is 13 amino acids.

This clonotype has a count of ten or more. The rearrangement links TRBV12-3 or TRBV12-4 to TRBJ2-7, with 13 bases identical to TRBD2. The V segment lost 7 bases and the J segment 5 bases; nucleotides outside the gene matches: 5. There are 14 residues in the CDR3. The chain's CDR3 is CASKHGTSGNEQYF. CDR3 in DNA: TGTGCCAGCAAACACGGGACTAGCGGGAACGAGCAGTACTTC.

DNA of the CDR3: TGTGCCAGCAGTTACTCGACCCCGACAGGGGGGGACCACGAGCAGTACTTC. Protein: CASSYSTPTGGDHEQYF. The genes are TRBV6-5 and TRBJ2-7; 9 bases are shared with TRBD1. Germline CDR1 reads MNHEY; CDR2 reads SVGAGI. There are 17 residues in the CDR3. The V and J ends lost 0 bases and 5 bases, in that order; junction bases with no gene match: 11.

The rearrangement links TRBV12-3 or TRBV12-4 to TRBJ1-6; D gene ambiguous. V was trimmed by 5 bases and J by 8 bases, leaving 10 bases between them. The CDR3 is 13 amino acids. In DNA, the CDR3 is TGTGCCAGCAGTCATGGGCAGGATTCACCCCTCCACTTT. Translation: CASSHGQDSPLHF.

This chain uses TRBV6-5 with TRBJ1-1, with 8 nucleotides matching TRBD1. After removal of 4 bases from V and 0 bases from J, the junction contained 7 bases not matched to a gene. This CDR3 has 16 amino acids. Germline lookup yields CDR1 MNHEY and CDR2 SVGAGI. CDR3 loop: CASSLGRGRLNTEAFF. In DNA, the CDR3 is TGTGCCAGCAGTTTGGGCAGGGGGCGTCTGAACACTGAAGCTTTCTTT.

Many counts were recorded for this clonotype. The chain recombines TRBV12-3 or TRBV12-4 with TRBJ2-7; weak D call: TRBD2 (6 bases). The CDR3 runs to 15 residues. V gave up 6 bases and J gave up 2 bases, with 17 bases separating them. DNA of the CDR3: TGTGCCAGCAGCGCAGCCGGGACTCCGACCTACGAGCAGTACTTC. Amino acids: CASSAAGTPTYEQYF.

The CDR3 reads CAWSGRGAQYF. The DNA for the CDR3 is TGTGCCTGGAGTGGCAGGGGAGCACAGTACTTC. The V gene is TRBV30, the J gene TRBJ2-7; tentative D call: TRBD1 (6 bases). V lost 1 base and J 10 bases, leaving 11 bases between the germline ends. The germline gives CDR1 GTSNPN, CDR2 SVGIG (reference sequence). The CDR3 consists of 11 residues.

This clonotype turned up a few times. This chain links TRBV3-1 with TRBJ2-7; D perhaps matches TRBD2 (6 bases). CDR3 size: 16 residues. Trimming pared 0 bases from V and 3 bases from J, leaving 15 bases between. Germline V gene sequence: CDR1 LGHDT, CDR2 YNNKEL (reference sequence). CDR3 nucleotides: TGTGCCAGCAGCCAAGAAGGGCGGGGTTTCAGCTACGAGCAGTACTTC. It is translated as CASSQEGRGFSYEQYF.

The chain combines TRBV25-1 with TRBJ2-2, with D possibly TRBD2 on 6 matching bases. Deletions cut 11 bases from V and 5 bases from J, with 18 bases between. Germline loops: CDR1 MGHDK, CDR2 SYGVNS. This CDR3 comprises 14 residues. The CDR3 DNA follows: TGTGCCGACAAAGGGACTCCGCATACCGGGGAGCTGTTTTTT. The encoded protein is CADKGTPHTGELFF.